This T cell receptor beta chain derives from a study of tumor-infiltrating lymphocytes in primary liver carcinoma. Notes on the study in general: A fraction of only about 7.5-24% of top clones appeared in all five tumor regions.

Priming with a constant-region primer yielded TCR beta cDNA from around 0.45 ug total RNA. ARM-PCR was slightly modified, and three nested multiplex PCR rounds with it gave rise to the TCR beta libraries. TRBV1-TRBV30 forward and Cbeta reverse primers drove the first two approximately 10-cycle rounds. TCRdb independently ran MiXCR on the multiplex PCR reads; one entry per CDR3 protein. The data hold 30,000 to 40,000 distinct CDR3 sequences, with over 65% observed a single time. Germline V gene data show CDR1 as SQVTM and CDR2 as ANQGSEA. The CDR3 is 15 amino acids long, termini counted. RNA and DNA were co-extracted from approximately 20-30 mg of unsorted bulk tissue. The sample holds one count of this clonotype. Its target is unknown. The CDR3 does not close with the conserved phenylalanine or tryptophan, likely indicating a read error. Because the CDR3's place on the DNA is in doubt, the DNA is left out and the CDR3 is given as listed by TCRdb.

The specimen sequenced was liver tumor tissue from sampling region 4. Subset given: tumor region T4, right-lateral pole. The clonotype originates from a man aged 35-49 years with primary liver carcinoma and hepatitis B virus infection. The genes are TRBV29-1 and TRBJ2-3; the table's D call, TRBD1, has no DNA check behind it. CDR3: CSVGGGAGITDTQYL.